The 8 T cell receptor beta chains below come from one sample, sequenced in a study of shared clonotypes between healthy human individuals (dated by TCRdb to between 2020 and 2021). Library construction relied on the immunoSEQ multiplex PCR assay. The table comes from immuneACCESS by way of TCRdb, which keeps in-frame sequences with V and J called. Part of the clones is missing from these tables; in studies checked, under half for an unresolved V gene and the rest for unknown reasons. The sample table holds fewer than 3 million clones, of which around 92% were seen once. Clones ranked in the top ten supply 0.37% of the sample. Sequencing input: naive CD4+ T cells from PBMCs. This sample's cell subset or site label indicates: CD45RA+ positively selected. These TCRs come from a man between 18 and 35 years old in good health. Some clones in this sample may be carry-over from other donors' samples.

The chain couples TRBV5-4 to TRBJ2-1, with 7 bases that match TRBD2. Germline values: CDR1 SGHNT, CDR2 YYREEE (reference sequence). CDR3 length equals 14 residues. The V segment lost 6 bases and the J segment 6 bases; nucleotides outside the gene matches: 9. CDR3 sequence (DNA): TGTGCCAGCACCCCTGGGGAGCGGGGCAATGAGCAGTTCTTC. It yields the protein CASTPGERGNEQFF.

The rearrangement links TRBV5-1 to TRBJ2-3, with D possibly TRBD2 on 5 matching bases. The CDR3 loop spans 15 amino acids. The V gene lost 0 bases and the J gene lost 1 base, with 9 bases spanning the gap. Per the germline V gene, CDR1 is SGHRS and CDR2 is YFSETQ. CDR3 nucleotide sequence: TGCGCCAGCAGCTTGGAGAGGGTCCGCACAGATACGCAGTATTTT. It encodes CASSLERVRTDTQYF.

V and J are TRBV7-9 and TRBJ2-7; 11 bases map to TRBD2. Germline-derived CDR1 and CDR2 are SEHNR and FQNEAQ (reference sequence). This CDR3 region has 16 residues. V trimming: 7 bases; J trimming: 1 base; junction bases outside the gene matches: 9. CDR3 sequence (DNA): TGTGCCAGCATCCACTCTTTAGCGGGAGGGTCCTACGAGCAGTACTTC. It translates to CASIHSLAGGSYEQYF.

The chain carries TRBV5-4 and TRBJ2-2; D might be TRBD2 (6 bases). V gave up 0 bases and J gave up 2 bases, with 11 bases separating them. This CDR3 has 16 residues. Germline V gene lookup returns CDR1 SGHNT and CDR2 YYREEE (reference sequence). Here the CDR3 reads CASSLGDSGNTGELFF. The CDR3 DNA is TGTGCCAGCAGCTTGGGGGATAGCGGTAACACCGGGGAGCTGTTTTTT. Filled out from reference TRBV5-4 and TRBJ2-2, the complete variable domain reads ETGVTQSPTHLIKTRGQQVTLRCSSQSGHNTVSWYQQALGQGPQFIFQYYREEENGRGNFPPRFSGLQFPNYSSELNVNALELDDSALYLCASSLGDSGNTGELFFGEGSRLTVL.

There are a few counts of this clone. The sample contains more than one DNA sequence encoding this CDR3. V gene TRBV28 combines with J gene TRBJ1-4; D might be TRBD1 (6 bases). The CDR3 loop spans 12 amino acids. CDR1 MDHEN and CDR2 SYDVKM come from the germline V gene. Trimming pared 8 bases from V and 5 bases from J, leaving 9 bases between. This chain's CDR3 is CASRDINEKLFF. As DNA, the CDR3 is TGTGCCAGCCGGGACATAAATGAAAAACTGTTTTTT.

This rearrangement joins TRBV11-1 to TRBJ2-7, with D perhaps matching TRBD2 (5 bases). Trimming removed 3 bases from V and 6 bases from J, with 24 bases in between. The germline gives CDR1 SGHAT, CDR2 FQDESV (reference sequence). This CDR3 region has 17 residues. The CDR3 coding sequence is TGTGCCAGCAGCTTTCCGGCCCGGCACGGGATGGCGGGCGAGCAGTACTTC. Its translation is CASSFPARHGMAGEQYF.

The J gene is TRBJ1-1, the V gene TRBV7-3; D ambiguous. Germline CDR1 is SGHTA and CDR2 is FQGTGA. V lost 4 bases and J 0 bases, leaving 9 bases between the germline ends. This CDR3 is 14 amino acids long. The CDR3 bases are TGTGCCAGCAGCTCACAGTATATGAACACTGAAGCTTTCTTT. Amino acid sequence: CASSSQYMNTEAFF. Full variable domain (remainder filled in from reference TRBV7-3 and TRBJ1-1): GAGVSQTPSNKVTEKGKYVELRCDPISGHTALYWYRQSLGQGPEFLIYFQGTGAADDSGLPNDRFFAVRPEGSVSTLKIQRTERGDSAVYLCASSSQYMNTEAFFGQGTRLTVV.

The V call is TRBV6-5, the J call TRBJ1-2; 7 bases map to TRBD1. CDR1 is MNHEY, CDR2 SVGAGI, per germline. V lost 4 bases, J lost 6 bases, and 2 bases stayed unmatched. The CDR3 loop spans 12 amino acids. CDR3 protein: CASSSRGDGYTF. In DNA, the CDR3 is TGTGCCAGCAGTTCCAGGGGGGATGGCTACACCTTC.